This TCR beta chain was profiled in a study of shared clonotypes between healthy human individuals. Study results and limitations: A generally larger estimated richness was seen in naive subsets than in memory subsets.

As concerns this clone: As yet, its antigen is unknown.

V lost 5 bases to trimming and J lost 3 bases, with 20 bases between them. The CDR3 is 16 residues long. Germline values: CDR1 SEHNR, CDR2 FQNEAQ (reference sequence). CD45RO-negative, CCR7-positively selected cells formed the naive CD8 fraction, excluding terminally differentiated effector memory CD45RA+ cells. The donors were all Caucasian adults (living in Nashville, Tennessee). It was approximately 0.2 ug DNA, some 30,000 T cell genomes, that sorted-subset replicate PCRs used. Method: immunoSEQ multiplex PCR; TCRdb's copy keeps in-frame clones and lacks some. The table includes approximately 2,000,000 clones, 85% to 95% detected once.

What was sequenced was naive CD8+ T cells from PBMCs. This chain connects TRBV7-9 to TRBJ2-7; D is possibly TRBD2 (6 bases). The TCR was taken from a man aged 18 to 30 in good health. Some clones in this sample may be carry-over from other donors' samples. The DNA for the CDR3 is TGTGCCAGCAGCGCCATGGGACTGGGCGGTCACTACGAGCAGTACTTC. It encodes CASSAMGLGGHYEQYF.